A selection of T cell receptor beta chains follows, all from one sample in a study of T-cell memory formation after mild COVID-19. Each CDR3 protein is one row after TCRdb ran MiXCR on the 5' RACE reads. The table has some 440,000 distinct CDR3 sequences, about 23% seen once. The sample taken for sequencing was PBMCs or a T cell subset sorted from them (not recorded which). The origin of the receptors is an adult woman who had mild COVID-19 (a few samples of this study predate the infection). Cell type and time point are not known. The CDR3 runs from the conserved cysteine through the conserved F or W. Fields, in order: D gene, V gene, J gene, clone size, CDR3 protein, CDR3 DNA. The D gene is left open where the match is weak. For some rows the clone size is stated as once, few or many, or as a class when expanded; others skip it.

D gene: .; V gene: TRBV7-9; J gene: TRBJ2-3; clone size: .; CDR3 protein: CASSPKSLRDTQYF; CDR3 DNA: TGTGCCAGCAGCCCTAAGTCCTTGAGAGATACGCAGTATTTT
D gene: TRBD1; V gene: TRBV2; J gene: TRBJ2-7; clone size: few; CDR3 protein: CASNTGGNYEQYF; CDR3 DNA: TGTGCCAGCAATACAGGGGGGAACTACGAGCAGTACTTC
D gene: TRBD2; V gene: TRBV30; J gene: TRBJ2-7; clone size: .; CDR3 protein: CAWSVLSGAYEQYF; CDR3 DNA: TGTGCCTGGAGTGTACTTAGCGGGGCCTACGAGCAGTACTTC
D gene: .; V gene: TRBV30; J gene: TRBJ2-7; clone size: .; CDR3 protein: CAWSLGGPDEQYF; CDR3 DNA: TGTGCCTGGAGCCTAGGGGGTCCCGACGAGCAGTACTTC
D gene: TRBD1; V gene: TRBV4-1; J gene: TRBJ2-7; clone size: few; CDR3 protein: CASSQDRHDRGRYEQYF; CDR3 DNA: TGCGCCAGCAGCCAAGATCGCCACGACAGGGGCCGATACGAGCAGTACTTC
D gene: TRBD1; V gene: TRBV18; J gene: TRBJ2-7; clone size: few; CDR3 protein: CASSPQTGSVVEQYF; CDR3 DNA: TGTGCCAGCTCACCCCAGACAGGGAGCGTGGTGGAGCAGTACTTC
D gene: .; V gene: TRBV24-1; J gene: TRBJ1-1; clone size: .; CDR3 protein: CATTQAGTEAFF; CDR3 DNA: TGTGCCACCACTCAAGCAGGCACTGAAGCTTTCTTT
D gene: .; V gene: TRBV7-9; J gene: TRBJ2-7; clone size: .; CDR3 protein: CASSSSGREQYF; CDR3 DNA: TGTGCCAGCAGCTCCTCAGGACGCGAGCAGTACTTC
D gene: TRBD1; V gene: TRBV7-9; J gene: TRBJ2-5; clone size: .; CDR3 protein: CASSLTRGRGETQYF; CDR3 DNA: TGTGCCAGCAGCTTAACCAGGGGGCGAGGAGAGACCCAGTACTTC
D gene: TRBD2; V gene: TRBV7-7; J gene: TRBJ2-2; clone size: .; CDR3 protein: CASSLERGAYTGELFF; CDR3 DNA: TGTGCCAGCAGCTTAGAGCGGGGGGCTTACACCGGGGAGCTGTTTTTT
D gene: TRBD2; V gene: TRBV7-2; J gene: TRBJ2-5; clone size: few; CDR3 protein: CASSARLAGVTELDF; CDR3 DNA: TGTGCCAGCAGCGCGAGACTAGCGGGAGTCACGGAGTTGGACTTC
D gene: TRBD2; V gene: TRBV7-8; J gene: TRBJ2-1; clone size: few; CDR3 protein: CASSSRAAGGFYNEQFF; CDR3 DNA: TGTGCCAGCAGCTCCCGGGCAGCGGGAGGCTTTTACAATGAGCAGTTCTTC
D gene: .; V gene: TRBV12-3/TRBV12-4; J gene: TRBJ2-3; clone size: .; CDR3 protein: CASSFRGIWADTQYF; CDR3 DNA: TGTGCCAGCAGTTTTCGAGGGATCTGGGCAGATACGCAGTATTTT
D gene: TRBD1; V gene: TRBV5-1; J gene: TRBJ2-1; clone size: .; CDR3 protein: CASSRAGGNEQFF; CDR3 DNA: TGCGCCAGCAGCAGAGCAGGGGGCAATGAGCAGTTCTTC
D gene: .; V gene: TRBV10-3; J gene: TRBJ1-1; clone size: few; CDR3 protein: CAIRENYRVSTEAFF; CDR3 DNA: TGTGCCATCAGGGAAAACTACAGGGTGTCCACTGAAGCTTTCTTT
D gene: .; V gene: TRBV20-1; J gene: TRBJ2-2; clone size: few; CDR3 protein: CSANRRRGELFF; CDR3 DNA: TGCAGTGCTAACCGCAGGAGAGGGGAGCTGTTTTTT
D gene: .; V gene: TRBV25-1; J gene: TRBJ1-2; clone size: few; CDR3 protein: CASSESASYGYTF; CDR3 DNA: TGTGCCAGCAGTGAAAGCGCCAGCTATGGCTACACCTTC
D gene: .; V gene: TRBV7-2; J gene: TRBJ1-2; clone size: .; CDR3 protein: CASSLDPGTPFGYTF; CDR3 DNA: TGTGCCAGCAGCTTAGACCCGGGGACCCCGTTTGGCTACACCTTC
D gene: .; V gene: TRBV6-5; J gene: TRBJ2-7; clone size: few; CDR3 protein: CASSPIGQTSYEQYF; CDR3 DNA: TGTGCCAGCAGTCCGATCGGGCAGACTTCCTACGAGCAGTACTTC
D gene: .; V gene: TRBV6-6; J gene: TRBJ1-2; clone size: .; CDR3 protein: CASSLSGQYDYGYTF; CDR3 DNA: TGTGCCAGCAGTTTATCGGGACAATACGACTATGGCTACACCTTC
D gene: TRBD1; V gene: TRBV5-1; J gene: TRBJ2-1; clone size: few; CDR3 protein: CASSLRRGYNEQFF; CDR3 DNA: TGCGCCAGCAGCCTGCGCAGGGGGTATAATGAGCAGTTCTTC
D gene: TRBD1; V gene: TRBV24-1; J gene: TRBJ2-2; clone size: few; CDR3 protein: CATSDHMGQPNTGELFF; CDR3 DNA: TGTGCCACCAGTGATCACATGGGACAGCCGAACACCGGGGAGCTGTTTTTT
D gene: .; V gene: TRBV2; J gene: TRBJ2-7; clone size: .; CDR3 protein: CASRERVWDEQYF; CDR3 DNA: TGTGCCAGCAGGGAAAGGGTTTGGGACGAGCAGTACTTC
D gene: .; V gene: TRBV12-3/TRBV12-4; J gene: TRBJ2-1; clone size: few; CDR3 protein: CASSLGVSLNEQFF; CDR3 DNA: TGTGCCAGCAGTTTAGGGGTGTCTTTGAATGAGCAGTTCTTC
D gene: .; V gene: TRBV5-4; J gene: TRBJ1-2; clone size: few; CDR3 protein: CASRGGRTYGYTF; CDR3 DNA: TGTGCCAGCAGGGGAGGCCGTACCTATGGCTACACCTTC
D gene: .; V gene: TRBV5-5; J gene: TRBJ2-1; clone size: .; CDR3 protein: CASWAFYNEQFF; CDR3 DNA: TGTGCCAGCTGGGCCTTCTACAATGAGCAGTTCTTC
D gene: .; V gene: TRBV6-1; J gene: TRBJ1-5; clone size: .; CDR3 protein: CASSESSGPSLRSSNQPQHF; CDR3 DNA: TGTGCCAGCAGTGAAAGCTCGGGGCCCTCTCTGCGGAGTAGCAATCAGCCCCAGCATTTT
D gene: .; V gene: TRBV6-1; J gene: TRBJ2-3; clone size: few; CDR3 protein: CASSEVTTDTQYF; CDR3 DNA: TGTGCCAGCAGTGAGGTAACCACAGATACGCAGTATTTT
D gene: .; V gene: TRBV5-1; J gene: TRBJ1-2; clone size: .; CDR3 protein: CASSPYSNGYTF; CDR3 DNA: TGCGCCAGCAGCCCATACAGTAATGGCTACACCTTC
D gene: TRBD1; V gene: TRBV7-9; J gene: TRBJ1-2; clone size: few; CDR3 protein: CASSLEAGTANYGYTF; CDR3 DNA: TGTGCCAGCAGCTTGGAAGCCGGGACAGCTAACTATGGCTACACCTTC
D gene: .; V gene: TRBV30; J gene: TRBJ1-2; clone size: .; CDR3 protein: CAWSSGPYGYTF; CDR3 DNA: TGTGCCTGGAGTTCCGGACCTTATGGCTACACCTTC
D gene: TRBD1; V gene: TRBV2; J gene: TRBJ2-7; clone size: few; CDR3 protein: CASRRDRSYEQYF; CDR3 DNA: TGTGCCAGCAGACGGGACAGGTCGTACGAGCAGTACTTC
D gene: .; V gene: TRBV10-3; J gene: TRBJ1-1; clone size: .; CDR3 protein: CAISGGPFEAFF; CDR3 DNA: TGTGCCATCAGTGGGGGGCCATTTGAAGCTTTCTTT
D gene: .; V gene: TRBV29-1; J gene: TRBJ1-2; clone size: .; CDR3 protein: CSVVTGQGYGYTF; CDR3 DNA: TGCAGCGTGGTAACAGGGCAGGGCTATGGCTACACCTTC
D gene: TRBD2; V gene: TRBV28; J gene: TRBJ2-7; clone size: .; CDR3 protein: CASRRVAGAQYEQYF; CDR3 DNA: TGTGCCAGCAGACGCGTAGCGGGAGCTCAGTACGAGCAGTACTTC
D gene: TRBD1; V gene: TRBV29-1; J gene: TRBJ2-1; clone size: .; CDR3 protein: CSAGQGINEQFF; CDR3 DNA: TGCAGCGCCGGACAGGGGATCAATGAGCAGTTCTTC
D gene: TRBD2; V gene: TRBV7-9; J gene: TRBJ2-5; clone size: .; CDR3 protein: CASSPPGTREETQYF; CDR3 DNA: TGTGCCAGCAGCCCCCCCGGGACTAGGGAAGAGACCCAGTACTTC
D gene: .; V gene: TRBV5-1; J gene: TRBJ1-1; clone size: few; CDR3 protein: CASSRRDGRTEAFF; CDR3 DNA: TGCGCCAGCAGCCGCCGGGACGGCAGGACTGAAGCTTTCTTT
D gene: .; V gene: TRBV12-3/TRBV12-4; J gene: TRBJ1-2; clone size: few; CDR3 protein: CASSLNRAYTF; CDR3 DNA: TGTGCCAGCAGTTTGAACAGGGCCTACACCTTC
D gene: .; V gene: TRBV19; J gene: TRBJ1-1; clone size: .; CDR3 protein: CASWGWTEAFF; CDR3 DNA: TGTGCCAGTTGGGGTTGGACTGAAGCTTTCTTT
D gene: .; V gene: TRBV5-1; J gene: TRBJ2-7; clone size: .; CDR3 protein: CASSPGRTAYEQYF; CDR3 DNA: TGCGCCAGCAGCCCCGGCCGGACAGCTTACGAGCAGTACTTC
D gene: TRBD1; V gene: TRBV12-3/TRBV12-4; J gene: TRBJ2-7; clone size: many; CDR3 protein: CASSTGQGGQYF; CDR3 DNA: TGTGCCAGCAGTACAGGACAGGGCGGGCAGTACTTC